These T cell receptor beta chains were read from a single sample in a study of blood T cell repertoires in COVID-19. Generated by immunoSEQ multiplex PCR, the TCRdb table keeps only in-frame clones and is missing some. The sample shows fewer than 150,000 clones, 85% of them seen only once. Input material: peripheral blood. Receptors were obtained from a human donor in a cohort sampled during active COVID-19. Both conserved end residues are part of each CDR3. D genes are given only for firm matches. Clone size appears in some rows only: once, few, many, or a class for an expanded clone.

d_gene | j_gene | v_gene | abundance | CDR3aa | CDR3nt
. | TRBJ2-3 | TRBV30 | . | CAWSVYGVGQYF | TGTGCCTGGAGTGTATACGGGGTCGGGCAGTATTTT
. | TRBJ1-4 | TRBV19 | . | CASSHWAEKLFF | TGTGCCAGTAGCCACTGGGCGGAAAAACTGTTTTTT
. | TRBJ2-1 | TRBV9 | few | CASSVGVGGSYNEQFF | TGTGCCAGCAGCGTAGGAGTGGGGGGCTCCTACAATGAGCAGTTCTTC
. | TRBJ1-1 | TRBV6-5 | . | CASSYLQGSTEAFF | TGTGCCAGCAGTTACCTACAGGGAAGCACTGAAGCTTTCTTT
. | TRBJ2-2 | TRBV5-4 | . | CASSRGTDNTGELFF | TGTGCCAGCAGCCGTGGGACTGACAACACCGGGGAGCTGTTTTTT
TRBD1 | TRBJ1-6 | TRBV3-1/TRBV3-2 | few | CASTDTGVNSPLHF | TGTGCCAGCACCGACACAGGGGTCAATTCACCCCTCCACTTT
TRBD1 | TRBJ1-5 | TRBV6-2/TRBV6-3 | . | CASSSGQGNQPQHF | TGTGCCAGCAGTTCGGGACAGGGCAATCAGCCCCAGCATTTT
. | TRBJ2-5 | TRBV11-3 | . | CASSSPTRAEVETQYF | TGTGCCAGCAGCTCCCCTACTAGAGCGGAGGTAGAGACCCAGTACTTC
TRBD1 | TRBJ1-2 | TRBV30 | . | CAWGQAVYGYTF | TGTGCCTGGGGACAGGCGGTCTATGGCTACACCTTC
. | TRBJ2-7 | TRBV7-2 | . | CASSLVGYLESPTSYEQYF | TGTGCCAGCAGCTTAGTAGGCTATTTAGAGTCACCGACTTCCTACGAGCAGTACTTC
. | TRBJ1-1 | TRBV23-1 | . | CASSQSGRGGNTEAFF | TGCGCCAGCAGTCAATCTGGCCGGGGAGGGAACACTGAAGCTTTCTTT
TRBD1 | TRBJ1-1 | TRBV7-2 | . | CASSLSGQKTEAFF | TGTGCCAGCAGCTTATCGGGACAGAAAACTGAAGCTTTCTTT
TRBD2 | TRBJ2-5 | TRBV6-4 | . | CASNLGTSGSLRGETQYF | TGTGCCAGCAACCTCGGGACTAGCGGGAGTCTCCGAGGAGAGACCCAGTACTTC
. | TRBJ1-4 | TRBV19 | . | CASSPGGSFKEKLFF | TGTGCCAGTAGTCCTGGGGGGAGTTTCAAAGAAAAACTGTTTTTT
TRBD1 | TRBJ1-2 | TRBV30 | once | CAWRGQGDYGYTF | TGTGCCTGGAGGGGACAGGGGGACTATGGCTACACCTTC
. | TRBJ2-1 | TRBV5-1 | . | CASSSRDGSSYNEQFF | TGCGCCAGCAGCTCTCGGGACGGGAGCTCCTACAATGAGCAGTTCTTC
TRBD1 | TRBJ1-4 | TRBV5-1 | . | CASSPRTGVGEKLFF | TGCGCCAGCAGCCCCCGGACAGGGGTAGGGGAAAAACTGTTTTTT
TRBD1 | TRBJ2-5 | TRBV5-1 | . | CASSAQTGGLETQYF | TGCGCCAGCAGCGCGCAGACAGGGGGTCTAGAGACCCAGTACTTC
TRBD1 | TRBJ1-2 | TRBV3-1/TRBV3-2 | . | CASSQAGTVLYGYTF | TGTGCCAGCAGCCAAGCCGGGACAGTTCTCTATGGCTACACCTTC
. | TRBJ1-5 | TRBV2 | . | CASSEWGGVINQPQHF | TGTGCCAGCAGTGAATGGGGGGGCGTGATAAATCAGCCCCAGCATTTT
. | TRBJ1-1 | TRBV19 | . | CASSMGGQNTEAFF | TGTGCCAGTAGTATGGGGGGGCAGAACACTGAAGCTTTCTTT
. | TRBJ2-5 | TRBV3-1/TRBV3-2 | . | CASSHQVGGFRPETQYF | TGTGCCAGCAGCCACCAAGTGGGGGGATTCCGTCCAGAGACCCAGTACTTC
TRBD2 | TRBJ2-1 | TRBV25-1 | once | CASRGAGGPRGGREQFF | TGTGCCAGCAGAGGGGCGGGAGGGCCTCGTGGGGGCAGGGAGCAGTTCTTC
. | TRBJ1-2 | TRBV6-5 | . | CASSARRGYTF | TGTGCCAGCAGCGCAAGGCGGGGCTACACCTTC
TRBD2 | TRBJ2-5 | TRBV9 | . | CASSPRPGTTEPQETQYF | TGTGCCAGCAGCCCCCGCCCGGGGACTACCGAGCCCCAAGAGACCCAGTACTTC
. | TRBJ1-4 | TRBV4-3 | . | CASSQDYGEKLFF | TGCGCCAGCAGCCAAGATTACGGTGAAAAACTGTTTTTT
. | TRBJ1-5 | TRBV10-2 | . | CASSGGVSNQPQHF | TGCGCCAGCAGCGGAGGGGTGAGCAATCAGCCCCAGCATTTT
TRBD2 | TRBJ2-1 | TRBV5-5 | . | CASSATGLAGPYNEQFF | TGTGCCAGCAGCGCCACGGGACTAGCGGGACCTTACAATGAGCAGTTCTTC
TRBD2 | TRBJ2-7 | TRBV30 | . | CAWCRRTSSGGLCYEQYF | TGTGCCTGGTGTCGACGAACCTCTAGCGGGGGTCTGTGCTACGAGCAGTACTTC
TRBD1 | TRBJ1-1 | TRBV6-6 | . | CASRRDRSTLNTEAFF | TGTGCCAGCAGAAGGGACAGGTCGACTTTGAACACTGAAGCTTTCTTT
TRBD2 | TRBJ2-2 | TRBV27 | . | CASTPRGLAANTGELFF | TGTGCCAGCACCCCGCGAGGACTAGCGGCTAACACCGGGGAGCTGTTTTTT
. | TRBJ2-6 | TRBV9 | . | CASSPTGLSGANVLTF | TGTGCCAGCAGTCCGACAGGACTTTCTGGGGCCAACGTCCTGACTTTC
TRBD1 | TRBJ1-6 | TRBV2 | . | CASSGDRNNSPLHF | TGTGCCAGCAGTGGGGACAGGAATAATTCACCCCTCCACTTT
. | TRBJ1-1 | TRBV7-9 | . | CASNPRGRAFF | TGTGCCAGCAACCCGCGGGGACGAGCTTTCTTT
. | TRBJ1-3 | TRBV19 | . | CASSHARGTFSGNTIYF | TGTGCCAGTAGCCATGCCCGCGGGACGTTCTCTGGAAACACCATATATTTT
. | TRBJ2-7 | TRBV5-1 | . | CASSLGGGGFGEQYF | TGCGCCAGCAGCTTGGGAGGAGGGGGCTTCGGCGAGCAGTACTTC
TRBD1 | TRBJ1-5 | TRBV5-8 | . | CASSYDRGFSQPQHF | TGTGCCAGCAGTTACGACAGGGGATTTTCTCAGCCCCAGCATTTT
TRBD1 | TRBJ2-5 | TRBV7-9 | . | CASSLGQGWGRETQYF | TGTGCCAGCAGCTTAGGACAGGGTTGGGGTCGGGAGACCCAGTACTTC
TRBD2 | TRBJ2-1 | TRBV5-1 | . | CASERSGGPSSYNEQFF | TGCGCCAGCGAACGGAGCGGGGGGCCAAGCTCCTACAATGAGCAGTTCTTC
. | TRBJ1-6 | TRBV5-4 | . | CASSVVQGINNSPLHF | TGTGCCAGCAGCGTTGTACAGGGTATTAATAATTCACCCCTCCACTTT
TRBD1 | TRBJ1-1 | TRBV25-1 | . | CASSPDRGRTEAFF | TGTGCCAGCAGTCCCGACAGGGGGCGGACTGAAGCTTTCTTT